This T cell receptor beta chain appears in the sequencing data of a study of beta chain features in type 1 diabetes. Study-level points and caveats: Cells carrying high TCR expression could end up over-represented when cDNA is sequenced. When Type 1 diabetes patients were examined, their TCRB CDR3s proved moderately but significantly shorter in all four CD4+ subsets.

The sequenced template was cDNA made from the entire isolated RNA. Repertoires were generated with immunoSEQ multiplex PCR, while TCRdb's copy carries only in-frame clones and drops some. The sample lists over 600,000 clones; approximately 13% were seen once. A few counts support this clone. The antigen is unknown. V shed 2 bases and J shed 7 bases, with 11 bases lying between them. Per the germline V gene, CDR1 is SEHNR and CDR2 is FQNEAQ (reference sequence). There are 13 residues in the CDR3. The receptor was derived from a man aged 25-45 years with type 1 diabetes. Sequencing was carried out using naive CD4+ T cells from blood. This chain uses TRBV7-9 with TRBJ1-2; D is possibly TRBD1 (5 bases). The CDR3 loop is CASSLQDGGGYTF. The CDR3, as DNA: TGTGCCAGCAGCTTACAGGACGGGGGTGGCTACACCTTC.